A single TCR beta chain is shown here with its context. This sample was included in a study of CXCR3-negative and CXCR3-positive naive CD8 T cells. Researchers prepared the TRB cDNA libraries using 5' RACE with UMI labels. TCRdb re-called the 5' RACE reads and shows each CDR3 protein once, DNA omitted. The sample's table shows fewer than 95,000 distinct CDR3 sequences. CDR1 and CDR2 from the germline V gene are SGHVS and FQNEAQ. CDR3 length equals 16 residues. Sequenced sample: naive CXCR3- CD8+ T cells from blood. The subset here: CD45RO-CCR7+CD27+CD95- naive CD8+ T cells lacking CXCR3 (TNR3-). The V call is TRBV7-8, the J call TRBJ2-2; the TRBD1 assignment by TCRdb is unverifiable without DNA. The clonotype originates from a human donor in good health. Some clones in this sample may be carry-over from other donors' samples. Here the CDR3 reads CASTLGDRSNTGELFF.